The 14 T cell receptor beta chains presented below share a single source sample, sequenced in a study of CD8+ T cells in alopecia areata. RNA extraction was followed by reverse transcription into cDNA, which acted as the sequencing template. Data came from immunoSEQ multiplex PCR; TCRdb stores just in-frame clones and leaves some out. The sample shows about 110,000 clones, around 59% of them seen only once. The material sequenced was CD8+ T cells sorted from blood. The receptors were sampled from a human donor in good health.

This chain connects TRBV27 to TRBJ2-7; 8 bases line up with TRBD2. The junction had 3 bases not matched to a gene; V was cut back by 3 bases and J by 2 bases. This CDR3 is 14 amino acids long. Germline values: CDR1 MNHEY, CDR2 SMNVEV (reference sequence). The CDR3 DNA sequence: TGTGCCAGCAGTTTGGTCGGGGGGGCCTACGAGCAGTACTTC. Residues: CASSLVGGAYEQYF.

This chain uses TRBV15 with TRBJ2-3, with 10 bases aligning to TRBD1. CDR3 length equals 14 residues. The germline V gene has CDR1 LNHNV and CDR2 YYDKDF (reference sequence). Germline trimming cut 2 bases from V and 11 bases from J; bases unmatched to any gene: 7. The CDR3 is CATSRTRDRGEQYF. CDR3 coding DNA: TGTGCCACCAGCAGAACCCGGGACAGGGGTGAGCAGTATTTT.

The chain joins TRBV11-2 to TRBJ2-2; D is unclear. Trimming removed 4 bases from V and 5 bases from J, with 2 bases in between. Germline V gene lookup returns CDR1 SGHAT and CDR2 FQNNGV. The CDR3 has 11 amino acids. This CDR3 reads CASSSTGELFF. In nucleotides, the CDR3 is TGTGCCAGCAGCTCGACCGGGGAGCTGTTTTTT.

The chain couples TRBV11-2 to TRBJ2-5, with 12 bases identical to TRBD1. Trimming removed 0 bases from V and 4 bases from J; junction bases left unmatched: 9. CDR1 is SGHAT and CDR2 is FQNNGV in the germline V gene. The length of the CDR3 is 18 residues. The CDR3 DNA reads TGTGCCAGCAGCTTAGAGCCTCCGGGACAGGGGGCCGGAGAGACCCAGTACTTC. It yields the protein CASSLEPPGQGAGETQYF.

The rearrangement joins TRBV2 to TRBJ2-3; possibly TRBD1 for D (5 bases). This CDR3 spans 16 amino acids. V lost 6 bases and J lost 0, with 16 bases in between. Looked up from germline, CDR1 is SNHLY and CDR2 is FYNNEI. CDR3 in DNA: TGTGCCAGCAGCGGCGACCTTGGGGCGAGCACAGATACGCAGTATTTT. Its protein product is CASSGDLGASTDTQYF.

The chain joins TRBV9 to TRBJ2-5; TRBD2 aligns across 8 bases. The germline V gene has CDR1 SGDLS and CDR2 YYNGEE. Germline trimming cut 3 bases from V and 7 bases from J; bases unmatched to any gene: 11. The CDR3 totals 15 residues. The CDR3 spells CASSDGTRTYGTQYF. In nucleotides, the CDR3 is TGTGCCAGCAGCGACGGGACTAGGACCTACGGGACCCAGTACTTC.

The chain carries TRBV2 and TRBJ2-7, with unresolved D. The CDR3 totals 14 residues. CDR1 is SNHLY, CDR2 FYNNEI, per germline. V gave up 10 bases and J gave up 2 bases, with 18 bases separating them. The CDR3 nucleotides are TGTGCCACACGCCCCCTTGGAGAGCCCTACGAGCAGTACTTC. Its protein product is CATRPLGEPYEQYF.

This clone has more than one count but fewer than ten. In nucleotides, the CDR3 is TGTGCCAGCAGCCCCGACAGGGCGGATCAGCCCCAGCATTTT. As protein: CASSPDRADQPQHF. The chain employs TRBV7-8 and TRBJ1-5; 7 bases match TRBD1. V lost 5 bases to trimming and J lost 5 bases; unmatched junction nucleotides: 6. CDR1 SGHVS and CDR2 FQNEAQ come from the germline V gene. The CDR3 is made up of 14 amino acids.

By share of the sample, this clone is medium-sized. V and J are TRBV21-1 and TRBJ1-4. TRBV21-1 is a recognized pseudogene. This CDR3 has 14 amino acids. In nucleotides, the CDR3 is TGTGCCAGCAGCAAAGAACCGGAGAGGGAAAAACTGTTTTTT. Translation: CASSKEPEREKLFF.

The chain has TRBV9 and TRBJ2-5; TRBD1 or TRBD2 may be the D gene (5 bases each). The germline CDR1 and CDR2 sequences are SGDLS and YYNGEE. Trimming left V 3 bases short and J 4 bases short, with 13 bases between. The CDR3 is 14 amino acids. The CDR3 loop is CASSARDLGETQYF. CDR3 nucleotide sequence: TGTGCCAGCAGCGCCCGGGACCTGGGAGAGACCCAGTACTTC. Together with reference TRBV9 and TRBJ2-5, the CDR3 gives the full variable domain: DSGVTQTPKHLITATGQRVTLRCSPRSGDLSVYWYQQSLDQGLQFLIQYYNGEERAKGNILERFSAQQFPDLHSELNLSSLELGDSALYFCASSARDLGETQYFGPGTRLLVL.

This chain connects TRBV5-4 to TRBJ2-4, with 10 bases that match TRBD2. V shed 1 base and J 14 bases; nucleotides not matched to a gene: 3. Per the germline V gene, CDR1 is SGHNT and CDR2 is YYREEE (reference sequence). The CDR3 covers 12 residues. The CDR3: CASSLSLAGEYF. The CDR3 coding sequence is TGTGCCAGCAGCTTGAGCCTAGCGGGGGAGTACTTC.

The rearrangement links TRBV25-1 to TRBJ1-5, with 9 nucleotides matching TRBD1. The CDR3 loop spans 15 amino acids. Germline V CDR1 and CDR2: MGHDK, SYGVNS. Trimming took 5 bases from V and 1 from J; bases not matched to a gene: 3. CDR3 in DNA: TGTGCCAGCAGTACAGGGGGCGAGAGCAATCAGCCCCAGCATTTT. Its translation: CASSTGGESNQPQHF.

The V call is TRBV9, the J call TRBJ1-2; D might be TRBD1 (6 bases). V was clipped by 6 bases and J by 3 bases, with 18 bases between them. The CDR3 length is 15 residues. Germline loops: CDR1 SGDLS, CDR2 YYNGEE. CDR3 in DNA: TGTGCCAGCAAGGACAGTGCCCAAAGGGACTATGGCTACACCTTC. Translation: CASKDSAQRDYGYTF.

The chain is built from TRBV2 and TRBJ2-7; the D is unclear. Trimming took off 11 bases at V and 2 bases at J, with 13 bases between the two ends. Germline V lookup: CDR1 SNHLY, CDR2 FYNNEI. There are 12 residues in the CDR3. Here the CDR3 reads CAGARHPYEQYF. CDR3 DNA: TGTGCCGGAGCTAGGCACCCCTACGAGCAGTACTTC. Full variable domain (missing parts from reference TRBV2 and TRBJ2-7): EPEVTQTPSHQVTQMGQEVILRCVPISNHLYFYWYRQILGQKVEFLVSFYNNEISEKSEIFDDQFSVERPDGSNFTLKIRSTKLEDSAMYFCAGARHPYEQYFGPGTRLTVT.